One sample yielded the 15 T cell receptor beta chains listed below, sequenced in a study of blood T cell repertoires in COVID-19. Here immunoSEQ multiplex PCR was the method, and the copy in TCRdb shows in-frame clones only, minus some. The profile shows 150,000 to 200,000 clones, roughly 80% of them singletons. Sequencing used peripheral blood. Receptor source: a woman at least 80 years old with acute or convalescent COVID-19.

The chain uses TRBV7-2 and TRBJ2-3, with TRBD2 as a possible D gene (6 bases). The V end was cut by 5 bases, the J end by 2 bases, with 11 bases between. Germline CDR1 reads SGHTA; CDR2 reads FQGNSA. The CDR3 is made up of 14 amino acids. CDR3 nucleotide sequence: TGTGCCAGCAGCCCCGTAGCGGTCACAGATACGCAGTATTTT. Its translation is CASSPVAVTDTQYF.

The chain employs TRBV3-1 (or the pseudogene TRBV3-2) and TRBJ2-7; TRBD1 agrees at 10 bases. This CDR3 has 16 amino acids. Germline trimming cut 4 bases from V and 3 bases from J; bases unmatched to any gene: 9. The V gene's germline CDR1 is LGHDT and CDR2 YNNKEL (reference sequence). The CDR3, as DNA: TGTGCCAGCAGCCCTCTTGGGACAGGGGCTTTCTACGAGCAGTACTTC. Its translation: CASSPLGTGAFYEQYF.

Only a few counts were recorded for this clone. The chain is built from TRBV5-4 and TRBJ2-2; 12 bases are shared with TRBD2. The CDR3 has 15 residues. Germline CDR1 reads SGHNT; CDR2 reads YYREEE (reference sequence). The V segment lost 4 bases and the J segment 7 bases; nucleotides outside the gene matches: 5. Written as DNA, the CDR3 is TGTGCCAGCAGCAGACTAGCGGGAGAGCGCGGGGAGCTGTTTTTT. Translating it yields CASSRLAGERGELFF.

The chain couples TRBV30 to TRBJ2-1, with D possibly being TRBD2 (5 bases). There are 14 residues in the CDR3. V gave up 5 bases and J gave up 8 bases, with 19 bases separating them. In germline, CDR1 is GTSNPN, CDR2 SVGIG (reference sequence). CDR3 amino acids: CAWERIRGFYEQFF. The DNA of the CDR3 is TGTGCCTGGGAGCGGATTCGGGGATTCTATGAGCAGTTCTTC.

This chain uses TRBV2 with TRBJ2-3; 8 bases map to TRBD1. The CDR3 is 14 amino acids. Germline CDR1 and CDR2: SNHLY and FYNNEI. J gave up 6 bases and V 6 bases, and 8 bases lay outside the gene matches. The CDR3 coding sequence is TGTGCCAGCAGCTACAGGGGGTTGTCCGATACGCAGTATTTT. It yields the protein CASSYRGLSDTQYF. The full variable domain, in which reference TRBV2 and TRBJ2-3 provide the parts outside the CDR3, is EPEVTQTPSHQVTQMGQEVILRCVPISNHLYFYWYRQILGQKVEFLVSFYNNEISEKSEIFDDQFSVERPDGSNFTLKIRSTKLEDSAMYFCASSYRGLSDTQYFGPGTRLTVL.

The J gene is TRBJ2-4, the V gene TRBV10-2; D call uncertain. The V gene lost 3 bases and the J gene lost 0 bases, with 18 bases spanning the gap. From germline, CDR1 is WSHSY and CDR2 SAAADI. CDR3 length equals 18 residues. This CDR3 is CASSEIPSRTVAKNIQYF. The CDR3 nucleotides are TGCGCCAGCAGTGAAATTCCCTCTCGAACAGTAGCCAAAAACATTCAGTACTTC.

This chain uses TRBV11-1 with TRBJ1-1; D is unclear. The CDR3 covers 12 residues. V dropped 10 bases and J dropped 3 bases, with 12 bases sitting between them. Germline V gene data show CDR1 as SGHAT and CDR2 as FQDESV (reference sequence). CDR3: CATRSEDTEAFF. CDR3 in DNA: TGTGCCACCCGTAGTGAGGACACTGAAGCTTTCTTT. The full variable domain, in which reference TRBV11-1 and TRBJ1-1 provide the parts outside the CDR3, is EAEVAQSPRYKITEKSQAVAFWCDPISGHATLYWYRQILGQGPELLVQFQDESVVDDSQLPKDRFSAERLKGVDSTLKIQPAELGDSAMYLCATRSEDTEAFFGQGTRLTVV.

This clone appeared a few times. This chain joins TRBV2 and TRBJ2-1, with 8 bases that match TRBD1. Germline lookup yields CDR1 SNHLY and CDR2 FYNNEI. Trimming cost V 4 bases and J 4 bases; bases outside gene matches: 3. The CDR3 is 14 residues long. The CDR3 is CASSVDRAYNEQFF. The CDR3 DNA sequence: TGTGCCAGCAGTGTGGACAGGGCTTACAATGAGCAGTTCTTC.

This clone was seen more than once but under ten times. The chain couples TRBV7-9 to TRBJ1-1; the D is unclear. The V end lost 2 bases, the J end lost 1 base, and 14 bases lay between the germline ends. The CDR3 is made up of 16 amino acids. Per germline, CDR1 SEHNR and CDR2 FQNEAQ (reference sequence). The CDR3 DNA follows: TGTGCCAGCAGCTTAAAATCGGTAGAGGGGAACACTGAAGCTTTCTTT. This encodes CASSLKSVEGNTEAFF.

This clone was detected only a few times. The rearrangement uses TRBV7-9 and TRBJ2-1; D gene ambiguous. Looked up from germline, CDR1 is SEHNR and CDR2 is FQNEAQ (reference sequence). The V and J ends lost 3 bases and 10 bases respectively, with 7 bases between them. This CDR3 is built from 11 residues. In nucleotides, the CDR3 is TGTGCCAGCAGCTTTTCTACGGAGCAGTTCTTC. It encodes CASSFSTEQFF. Supplemented by reference TRBV7-9 and TRBJ2-1, the full variable domain reads DTGVSQNPRHKITKRGQNVTFRCDPISEHNRLYWYRQTLGQGPEFLTYFQNEAQLEKSRLLSDRFSAERPKGSFSTLEIQRTEQGDSAMYLCASSFSTEQFFGPGTRLTVL.

The chain is built from TRBV5-1 and TRBJ2-7; possible D gene TRBD2, 6 bases. Between the trimmed V and J ends, which lost 5 bases and 2 bases, there was a span of 14 bases. Germline V gene data show CDR1 as SGHRS and CDR2 as YFSETQ. The length of the CDR3 is 14 residues. The CDR3 DNA is TGCGCCAGCAGGGAGGGAATCATGCCCTACGAGCAGTACTTC. The encoded protein is CASREGIMPYEQYF.

The gene calls are TRBV7-9 and TRBJ1-5; no clear D. This CDR3 has 13 residues. Germline CDR1 and CDR2: SEHNR and FQNEAQ (reference sequence). Trimming took off 1 base at V and 5 bases at J, with 6 bases between the two ends. The CDR3 reads CASSLGSDQPQHF. The CDR3 region has the DNA TGTGCCAGCAGCTTAGGGTCAGATCAGCCCCAGCATTTT. The variable domain in full, with the rest retrieved from reference TRBV7-9 and TRBJ1-5, is DTGVSQNPRHKITKRGQNVTFRCDPISEHNRLYWYRQTLGQGPEFLTYFQNEAQLEKSRLLSDRFSAERPKGSFSTLEIQRTEQGDSAMYLCASSLGSDQPQHFGDGTRLSIL.

This chain connects TRBV30 to TRBJ1-6, with D hard to call. From germline, CDR1 is GTSNPN and CDR2 SVGIG (reference sequence). This CDR3 contains 12 residues. V was cut by 2 bases and J by 10 bases, with 9 bases left in between. The CDR3: CAWSRSESPLHF. Written as DNA, the CDR3 is TGTGCCTGGAGTAGGAGTGAATCACCCCTCCACTTT.

The rearrangement links TRBV14 to TRBJ1-2; 10 bases align to TRBD1. CDR3 length: 15 amino acids. CDR1 SGHDN and CDR2 FVKESK come from the germline V gene. Losses at the gene ends were 2 bases for V and 5 bases for J; bases not matched to a gene: 5. CDR3 in DNA: TGTGCCAGCAGCCAAACCCGGACAGGGGGGTATGGCTACACCTTC. It encodes CASSQTRTGGYGYTF.

This clone was counted only a few times. V is TRBV4-2 and J is TRBJ1-1, with D unresolved. Trimming took 1 base from V and 1 from J, leaving 7 bases between them. The CDR3 covers 14 residues. Looked up from germline, CDR1 is LGHNA and CDR2 is YNFKEQ. The CDR3 DNA is TGTGCCAGCAGCCAAGTTGCACAGAACACTGAAGCTTTCTTT. Its protein product is CASSQVAQNTEAFF.